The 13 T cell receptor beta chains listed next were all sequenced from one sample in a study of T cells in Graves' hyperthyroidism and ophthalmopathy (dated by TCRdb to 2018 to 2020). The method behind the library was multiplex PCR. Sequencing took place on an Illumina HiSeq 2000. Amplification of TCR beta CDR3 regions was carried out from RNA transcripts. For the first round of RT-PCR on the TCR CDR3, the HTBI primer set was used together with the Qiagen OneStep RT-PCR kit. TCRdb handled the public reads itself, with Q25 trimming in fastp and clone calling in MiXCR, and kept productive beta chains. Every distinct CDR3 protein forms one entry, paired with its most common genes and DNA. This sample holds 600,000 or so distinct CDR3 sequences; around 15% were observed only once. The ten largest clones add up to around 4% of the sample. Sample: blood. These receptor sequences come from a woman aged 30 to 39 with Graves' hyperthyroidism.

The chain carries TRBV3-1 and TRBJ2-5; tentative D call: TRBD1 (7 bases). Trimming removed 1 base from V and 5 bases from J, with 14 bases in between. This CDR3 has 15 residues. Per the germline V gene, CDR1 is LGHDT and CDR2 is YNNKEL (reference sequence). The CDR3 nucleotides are TGTGCCAGCAGCCAAGGGCAGGGGGGACCCGAGACCCAGTACTTC. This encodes CASSQGQGGPETQYF.

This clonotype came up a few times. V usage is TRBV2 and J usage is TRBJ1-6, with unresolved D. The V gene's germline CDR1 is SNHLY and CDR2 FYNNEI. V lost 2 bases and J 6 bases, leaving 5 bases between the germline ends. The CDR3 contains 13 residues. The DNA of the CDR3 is TGTGCCAGCAGTGAACGGATTAATTCACCCCTCCACTTT. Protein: CASSERINSPLHF.

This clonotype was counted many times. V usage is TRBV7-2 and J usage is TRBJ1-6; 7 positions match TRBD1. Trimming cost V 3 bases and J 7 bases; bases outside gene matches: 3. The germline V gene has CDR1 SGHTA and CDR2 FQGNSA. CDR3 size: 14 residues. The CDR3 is CASSLGTVNSPLHF. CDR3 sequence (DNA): TGTGCCAGCAGCTTGGGGACAGTAAATTCACCCCTCCACTTT.

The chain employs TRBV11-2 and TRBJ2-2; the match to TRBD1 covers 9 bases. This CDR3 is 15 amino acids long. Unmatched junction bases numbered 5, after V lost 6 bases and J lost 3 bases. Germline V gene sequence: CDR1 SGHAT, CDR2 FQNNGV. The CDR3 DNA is TGTGCCAGCAGTTACAGGGGGCTGGACACCGGGGAGCTGTTTTTT. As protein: CASSYRGLDTGELFF.

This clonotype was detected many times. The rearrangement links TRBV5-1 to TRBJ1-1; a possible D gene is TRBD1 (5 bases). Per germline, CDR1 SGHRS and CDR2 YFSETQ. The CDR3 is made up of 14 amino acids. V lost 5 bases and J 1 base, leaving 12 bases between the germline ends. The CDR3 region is CASRIQETNTEAFF. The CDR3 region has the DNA TGCGCCAGCAGAATACAGGAGACGAACACTGAAGCTTTCTTT.

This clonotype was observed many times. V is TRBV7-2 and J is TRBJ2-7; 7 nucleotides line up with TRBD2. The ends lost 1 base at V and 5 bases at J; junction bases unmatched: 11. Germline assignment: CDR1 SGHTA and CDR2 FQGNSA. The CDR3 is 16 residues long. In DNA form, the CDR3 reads TGTGCCAGCAGCTTAGGGAGGCTAGCGGATCACCACGAGCAGTACTTC. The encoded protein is CASSLGRLADHHEQYF.

The CDR3 protein is CASSQSGGGHNEQFF. The CDR3 DNA is TGTGCCAGCAGCCAAAGCGGCGGGGGCCACAATGAGCAGTTCTTC. The genes are TRBV14 and TRBJ2-1; D may be TRBD2 (7 bases). The length of the CDR3 is 15 residues. CDR1 and CDR2 (germline): SGHDN, FVKESK. The V gene lost 2 bases and the J gene lost 5 bases, with 13 bases spanning the gap.

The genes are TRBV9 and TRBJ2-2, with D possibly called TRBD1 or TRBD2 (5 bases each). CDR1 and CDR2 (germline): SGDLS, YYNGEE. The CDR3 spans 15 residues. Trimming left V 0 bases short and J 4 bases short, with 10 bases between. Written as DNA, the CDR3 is TGTGCCAGCAGCGTAGGGGGCGAGGGCACCGGGGAGCTGTTTTTT. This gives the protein CASSVGGEGTGELFF.

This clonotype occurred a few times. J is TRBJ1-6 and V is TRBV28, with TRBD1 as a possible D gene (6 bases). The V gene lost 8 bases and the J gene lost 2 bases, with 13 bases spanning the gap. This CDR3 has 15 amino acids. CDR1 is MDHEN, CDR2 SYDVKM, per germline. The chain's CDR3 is CASESQGTYNSPLHF. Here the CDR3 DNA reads TGTGCCAGCGAGTCACAGGGCACCTATAATTCACCCCTCCACTTT.

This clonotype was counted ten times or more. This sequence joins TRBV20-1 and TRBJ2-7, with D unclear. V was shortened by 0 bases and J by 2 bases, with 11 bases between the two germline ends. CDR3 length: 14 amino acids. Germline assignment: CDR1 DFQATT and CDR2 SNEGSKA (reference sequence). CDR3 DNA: TGCAGTGCTAGAGAACACCTGGGCACCTACGAGCAGTACTTC. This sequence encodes CSAREHLGTYEQYF.

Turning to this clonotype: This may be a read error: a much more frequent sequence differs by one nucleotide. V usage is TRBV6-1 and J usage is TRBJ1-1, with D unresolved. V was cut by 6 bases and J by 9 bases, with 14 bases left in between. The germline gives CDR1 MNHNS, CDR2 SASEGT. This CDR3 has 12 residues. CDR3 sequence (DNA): TGTGCCAGCAGGTGGTGGGAATATAAAGCTTTCTTT. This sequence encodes CASRWWEYKAFF.

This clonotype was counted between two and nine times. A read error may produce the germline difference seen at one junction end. DNA for the CDR3: TGTGCCAACAGCGTAGAAGGGGTGTCCTACAATGAGCAGTTCTTC. It codes for CANSVEGVSYNEQFF. The V gene is TRBV9, the J gene TRBJ2-1; D possibly corresponds to TRBD1 (5 bases). Per the germline V gene, CDR1 is SGDLS and CDR2 is YYNGEE. CDR3 size: 15 residues.

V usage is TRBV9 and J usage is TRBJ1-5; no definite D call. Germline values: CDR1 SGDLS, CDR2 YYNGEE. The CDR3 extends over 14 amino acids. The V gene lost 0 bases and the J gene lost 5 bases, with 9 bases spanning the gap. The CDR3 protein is CASSVGPGYQPQHF. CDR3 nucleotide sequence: TGTGCCAGCAGCGTAGGCCCGGGATATCAGCCCCAGCATTTT. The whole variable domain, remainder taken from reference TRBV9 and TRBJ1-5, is DSGVTQTPKHLITATGQRVTLRCSPRSGDLSVYWYQQSLDQGLQFLIQYYNGEERAKGNILERFSAQQFPDLHSELNLSSLELGDSALYFCASSVGPGYQPQHFGDGTRLSIL.